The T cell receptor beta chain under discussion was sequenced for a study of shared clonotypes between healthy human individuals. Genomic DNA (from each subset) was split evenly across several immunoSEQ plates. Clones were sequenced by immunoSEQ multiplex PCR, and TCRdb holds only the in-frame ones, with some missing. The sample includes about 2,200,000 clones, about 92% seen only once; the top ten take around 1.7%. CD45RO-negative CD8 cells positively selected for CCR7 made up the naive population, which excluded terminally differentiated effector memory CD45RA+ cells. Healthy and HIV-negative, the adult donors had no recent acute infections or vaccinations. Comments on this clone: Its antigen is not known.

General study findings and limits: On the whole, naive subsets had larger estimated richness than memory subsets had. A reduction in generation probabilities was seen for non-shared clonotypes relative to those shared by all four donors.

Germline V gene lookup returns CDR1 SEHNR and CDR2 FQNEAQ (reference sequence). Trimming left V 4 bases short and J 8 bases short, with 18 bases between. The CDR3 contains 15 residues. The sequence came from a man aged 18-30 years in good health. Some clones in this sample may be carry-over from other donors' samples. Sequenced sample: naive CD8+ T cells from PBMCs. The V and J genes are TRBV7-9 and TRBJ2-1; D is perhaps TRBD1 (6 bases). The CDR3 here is CASSWLGTGSHEQFF. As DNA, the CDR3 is TGTGCCAGCAGCTGGCTGGGCACAGGGTCCCATGAGCAGTTCTTC.